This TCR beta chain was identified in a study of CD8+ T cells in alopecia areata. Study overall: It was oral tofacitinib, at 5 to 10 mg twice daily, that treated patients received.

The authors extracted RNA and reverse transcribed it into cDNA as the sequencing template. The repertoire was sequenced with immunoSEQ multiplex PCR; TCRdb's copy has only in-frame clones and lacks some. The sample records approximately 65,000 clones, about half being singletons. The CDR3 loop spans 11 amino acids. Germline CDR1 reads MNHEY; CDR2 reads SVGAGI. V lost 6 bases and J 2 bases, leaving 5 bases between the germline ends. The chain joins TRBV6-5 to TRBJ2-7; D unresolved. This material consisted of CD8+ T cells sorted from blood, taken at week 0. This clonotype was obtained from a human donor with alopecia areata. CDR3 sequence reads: CASSPPYEQYF. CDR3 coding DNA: TGTGCCAGCAGCCCCCCCTACGAGCAGTACTTC.